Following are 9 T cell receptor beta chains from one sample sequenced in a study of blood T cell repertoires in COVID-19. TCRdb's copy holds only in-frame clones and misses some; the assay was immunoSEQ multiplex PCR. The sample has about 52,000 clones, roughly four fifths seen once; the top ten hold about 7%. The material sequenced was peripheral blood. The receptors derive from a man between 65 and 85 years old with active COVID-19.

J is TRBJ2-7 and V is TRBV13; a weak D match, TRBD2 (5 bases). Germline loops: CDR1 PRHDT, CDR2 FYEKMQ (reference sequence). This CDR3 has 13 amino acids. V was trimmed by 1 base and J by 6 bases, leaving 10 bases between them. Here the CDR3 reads CASSLAGMGEQYF. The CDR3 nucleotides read TGTGCCAGCAGCTTAGCGGGGATGGGCGAGCAGTACTTC.

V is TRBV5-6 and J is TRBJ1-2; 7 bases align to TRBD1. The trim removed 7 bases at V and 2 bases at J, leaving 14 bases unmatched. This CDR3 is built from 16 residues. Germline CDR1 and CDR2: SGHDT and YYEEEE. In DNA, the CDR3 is TGTGCCAGCTTAGACAGGGTTGTCCCTTTCAACTATGGCTACACCTTC. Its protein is CASLDRVVPFNYGYTF.

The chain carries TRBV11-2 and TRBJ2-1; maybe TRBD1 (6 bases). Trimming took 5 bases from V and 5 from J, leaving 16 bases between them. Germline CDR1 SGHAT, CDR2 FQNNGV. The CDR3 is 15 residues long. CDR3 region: CASSPPGTYDNEQFF. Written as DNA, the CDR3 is TGTGCCAGCAGCCCGCCCGGGACATACGACAATGAGCAGTTCTTC.

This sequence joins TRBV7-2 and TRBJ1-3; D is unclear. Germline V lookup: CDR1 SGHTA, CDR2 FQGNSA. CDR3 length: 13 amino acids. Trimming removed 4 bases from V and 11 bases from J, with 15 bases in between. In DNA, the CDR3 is TGTGCCAGCAGCTCAGGACCCTCTAGCCCCATATATTTT. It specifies CASSSGPSSPIYF.

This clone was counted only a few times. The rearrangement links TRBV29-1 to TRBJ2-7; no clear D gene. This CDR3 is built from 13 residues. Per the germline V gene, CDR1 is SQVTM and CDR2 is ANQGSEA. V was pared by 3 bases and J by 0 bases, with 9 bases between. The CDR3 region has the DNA TGCAGCGTTGATAAAGGAGACTCCTACGAGCAGTACTTC. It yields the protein CSVDKGDSYEQYF.

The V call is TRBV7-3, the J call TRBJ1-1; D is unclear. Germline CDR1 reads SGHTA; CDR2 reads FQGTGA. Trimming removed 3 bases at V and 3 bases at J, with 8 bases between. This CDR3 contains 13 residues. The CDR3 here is CASSFSGDTEAFF. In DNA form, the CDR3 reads TGTGCCAGCAGCTTTTCCGGGGACACTGAAGCTTTCTTT.

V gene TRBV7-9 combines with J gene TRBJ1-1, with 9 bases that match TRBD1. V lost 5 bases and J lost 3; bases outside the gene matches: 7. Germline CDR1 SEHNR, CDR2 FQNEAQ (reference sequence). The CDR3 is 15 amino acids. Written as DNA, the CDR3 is TGTGCCAGCAGCGATACAGACAGGGGGGACACTGAAGCTTTCTTT. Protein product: CASSDTDRGDTEAFF.

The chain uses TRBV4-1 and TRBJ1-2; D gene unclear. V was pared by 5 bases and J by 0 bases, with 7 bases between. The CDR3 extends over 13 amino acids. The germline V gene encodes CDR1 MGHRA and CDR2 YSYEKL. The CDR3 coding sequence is TGCGCCAGCAGCATTGAGTCTAACTATGGCTACACCTTC. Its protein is CASSIESNYGYTF.

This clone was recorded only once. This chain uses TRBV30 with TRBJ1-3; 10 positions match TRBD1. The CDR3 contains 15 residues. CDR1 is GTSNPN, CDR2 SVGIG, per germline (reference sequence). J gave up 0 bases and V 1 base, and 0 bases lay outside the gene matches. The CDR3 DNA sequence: TGTGCCTGGAGTGGGGACAGGGGCTCTGGAAACACCATATATTTT. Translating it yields CAWSGDRGSGNTIYF.